The 27 T cell receptor beta chains in this list originate from one sample, sequenced in a study of Tregs in tolerant kidney transplant recipients. The table came from immunoSEQ multiplex PCR; TCRdb's copy has only in-frame clones and leaves some out. The sample has approximately 260,000 clones; roughly 84% are singletons. The sequenced sample was CD4+ T cells from blood. The receptors shown here come from a human donor in good health.

The chain recombines TRBV11-2 with TRBJ2-7; 8 bases are a match to TRBD2. This CDR3 comprises 15 residues. Germline values: CDR1 SGHAT, CDR2 FQNNGV. V was clipped by 1 base and J by 4 bases; unmatched bases: 6. CDR3 sequence: CASSLAMGLVYEQYF. The CDR3 DNA is TGTGCCAGCAGCTTAGCGATGGGACTAGTTTACGAGCAGTACTTC.

The chain links TRBV7-2 to TRBJ2-7, with TRBD1 matching over 11 bases. The CDR3 spans 16 residues. Unmatched junction bases numbered 11, after V lost 3 bases and J lost 7 bases. Germline V lookup: CDR1 SGHTA, CDR2 FQGNSA. The CDR3 DNA reads TGTGCCAGCAGCTTCGTATCCGGGACAGGGGGGTGGGAGCAGTACTTC. Its translation is CASSFVSGTGGWEQYF.

V usage is TRBV4-3 and J usage is TRBJ2-2; 7 bases line up with TRBD1. This CDR3 has 15 residues. Germline values: CDR1 LGHNA, CDR2 YSLEER. Trimming at V came to 3 bases and at J to 5 bases, leaving 6 bases not matched to a gene. CDR3 in DNA: TGCGCCAGCAGCCAGCCGACAGGGAAAACCGGGGAGCTGTTTTTT. It is translated as CASSQPTGKTGELFF.

This clone was seen a handful of times. The chain carries TRBV7-9 and TRBJ2-2, with 12 bases lining up with TRBD2. J was trimmed by 0 bases and V by 2 bases; bases with no gene match: 7. The CDR3 spans 19 residues. CDR1 is SEHNR and CDR2 is FQNEAQ in the germline V gene (reference sequence). The CDR3 spells CASSLRLAGAPSNTGELFF. CDR3 sequence (DNA): TGTGCCAGCAGCTTAAGACTAGCGGGAGCGCCCTCGAACACCGGGGAGCTGTTTTTT.

The chain has TRBV4-1 and TRBJ1-1; no firm D call. Per the germline V gene, CDR1 is MGHRA and CDR2 is YSYEKL. The CDR3 loop spans 15 amino acids. V gave up 1 base and J gave up 3 bases, with 12 bases separating them. The CDR3 spells CASSQGALRDTEAFF. Here the CDR3 DNA reads TGCGCCAGCAGCCAAGGGGCCCTTCGGGACACTGAAGCTTTCTTT.

J is TRBJ2-3 and V is TRBV7-9; D might be TRBD1 (6 bases). Germline CDR1 and CDR2: SEHNR and FQNEAQ (reference sequence). The CDR3 totals 15 residues. The V and J ends lost 5 bases and 1 base respectively, with 13 bases between them. Written as DNA, the CDR3 is TGTGCCAGCAGCGACTCTTGGGGGCGCACAGATACGCAGTATTTT. Protein product: CASSDSWGRTDTQYF.

This clone appeared once. The rearrangement links TRBV10-1 to TRBJ2-3; D may be TRBD1 (6 bases). CDR1 WNHNN and CDR2 SYGVQD come from the germline V gene (reference sequence). The germline V and J ends were trimmed by 0 bases and 3 bases, with 25 bases remaining between them. The CDR3 has 20 amino acids. This CDR3 reads CASSESVRPRGRGKTDTQYF. The CDR3 bases are TGCGCCAGCAGTGAGTCCGTCAGGCCCAGGGGCAGGGGAAAGACAGATACGCAGTATTTT.

V gene TRBV4-1 combines with J gene TRBJ2-5; D is unresolved. Trimming shortened V by 1 base and J by 8 bases, and 5 bases separated the two germline ends. This CDR3 is 11 amino acids long. In germline, CDR1 is MGHRA, CDR2 YSYEKL. The CDR3 nucleotides read TGCGCCAGCAGCCAAGCCACTACCCAGTACTTC. Translated, it gives CASSQATTQYF.

The chain couples TRBV18 to TRBJ2-5; 7 bases align to TRBD1. The CDR3 is 13 amino acids. V lost 3 bases to trimming and J lost 5 bases; unmatched junction nucleotides: 3. Germline CDR1 and CDR2: KGHSH and LQKENI. The CDR3 region has the DNA TGTGCCAGCTCACCGACAGGGTTGGAGACCCAGTACTTC. This translates into CASSPTGLETQYF.

This clone was found once. V and J are TRBV9 and TRBJ2-1, with 12 bases lining up with TRBD2. This CDR3 contains 16 residues. The V gene's germline CDR1 is SGDLS and CDR2 YYNGEE. After removal of 3 bases from V and 4 bases from J, the junction contained 5 bases not matched to a gene. CDR3 residues: CASSATGLAGYNEQFF. In DNA, the CDR3 is TGTGCCAGCAGCGCAACAGGACTAGCGGGGTACAATGAGCAGTTCTTC.

The rearrangement links TRBV11-2 to TRBJ2-6; no clear D. The V gene's germline CDR1 is SGHAT and CDR2 FQNNGV. The CDR3 sequence is 15 residues long. Between the trimmed V and J ends, which lost 7 bases and 0 bases, there was a span of 10 bases. CDR3 in DNA: TGTGCCAGCACCTCATCCCCCTCTGGGGCCAACGTCCTGACTTTC. It codes for CASTSSPSGANVLTF.

This clone was recorded a few times. This chain connects TRBV15 to TRBJ2-5; D possibly corresponds to TRBD1 (7 bases). The DNA end is more similar to TRBJ2-7, so the J call may be wrong. The germline CDR1 and CDR2 sequences are LNHNV and YYDKDF (reference sequence). There are 15 residues in the CDR3. CDR3 in DNA: TGTGCCACCAGCAGAGAGGGGGGACAGTTCTACGAGCAGTACTTC. This gives the protein CATSREGGQFYEQYF.

In DNA, the CDR3 is TGTGCCAGCAGTGTTCAAGGACACCTAGAGAATGAAAAACTGTTTTTT. This translates into CASSVQGHLENEKLFF. V usage is TRBV2 and J usage is TRBJ1-4; D is perhaps TRBD1 (5 bases). CDR3 length equals 16 residues. V was cut by 4 bases and J by 5 bases, with 17 bases left in between. CDR1 is SNHLY, CDR2 FYNNEI, per germline.

This clone was seen only a few times. The J gene is TRBJ1-4, the V gene TRBV6-6; D is undetermined. CDR1 is MNHNY, CDR2 SVGAGI, per germline (reference sequence). V was trimmed by 5 bases and J by 6 bases, leaving 13 bases between them. The CDR3 sequence is 14 residues long. The CDR3 here is CASSRMGGDEKLFF. The CDR3 coding sequence is TGTGCCAGCAGTCGCATGGGAGGAGATGAAAAACTGTTTTTT.

The chain employs TRBV19 and TRBJ2-4, with 8 positions matching TRBD1. CDR1 LNHDA and CDR2 SQIVND come from the germline V gene (reference sequence). J was trimmed by 6 bases and V by 6 bases; bases with no gene match: 7. This CDR3 spans 14 amino acids. The CDR3: CASSVETGVNIQYF. CDR3 DNA sequence: TGTGCCAGTAGCGTGGAGACAGGGGTAAACATTCAGTACTTC. Drawing the rest from reference TRBV19 and TRBJ2-4, the complete variable domain is DGGITQSPKYLFRKEGQNVTLSCEQNLNHDAMYWYRQDPGQGLRLIYYSQIVNDFQKGDIAEGYSVSREKKESFPLTVTSAQKNPTAFYLCASSVETGVNIQYFGAGTRLSVL.

Worth noting for this clone: At one boundary the junction diverges from the germline segment, which might be a read error. This chain connects TRBV5-4 to TRBJ1-6; 8 bases align to TRBD1. Germline lookup yields CDR1 SGHNT and CDR2 YYREEE (reference sequence). The CDR3 extends over 14 amino acids. The DNA for the CDR3 is TGTGCCAGCAGCCAGGGGGCCTATAAATCACCCCTCCACTTT. Protein sequence: CASSQGAYKSPLHF.

V usage is TRBV6-5 and J usage is TRBJ1-5, with D perhaps TRBD1 (5 bases). This CDR3 is 13 amino acids long. The V gene's germline CDR1 is MNHEY and CDR2 SVGAGI. The ends were cut back, 4 bases at V and 10 bases at J, with 14 bases in the middle. The DNA for the CDR3 is TGTGCCAGCAGTTGGGACTACGGGGGACCCCAGCATTTT. Its translation: CASSWDYGGPQHF.

The chain recombines TRBV30 with TRBJ1-1, with D unresolved. This CDR3 contains 15 residues. The germline CDR1 and CDR2 sequences are GTSNPN and SVGIG (reference sequence). Trimming cost V 2 bases and J 4 bases, with 17 bases left between them. The CDR3 is CAWSPRTGRGTEAFF. As DNA, the CDR3 is TGTGCCTGGAGTCCCAGGACTGGGCGAGGCACTGAAGCTTTCTTT. Full variable domain (rest looked up from reference TRBV30 and TRBJ1-1): SQTIHQWPATLVQPVGSPLSLECTVEGTSNPNLYWYRQAAGRGLQLLFYSVGIGQISSEVPQNLSASRPQDRQFILSSKKLLLSDSGFYLCAWSPRTGRGTEAFFGQGTRLTVV.

The CDR3 DNA is TGTGCCAGCAGCTTAGTTGCAGTCCCGGGAAACACCATATATTTT. This sequence encodes CASSLVAVPGNTIYF. The rearrangement joins TRBV7-9 to TRBJ1-3; no clear D. The CDR3 covers 15 residues. With 1 base removed from V and 4 bases from J, the gap between germline ends came to 11 bases. From germline, CDR1 is SEHNR and CDR2 FQNEAQ (reference sequence).

This sequence joins TRBV11-3 and TRBJ2-2; a weak D match, TRBD2 (5 bases). Germline V gene sequence: CDR1 SGHNT, CDR2 YENEEA. The CDR3 has 14 residues. V was clipped by 5 bases and J by 5 bases, with 12 bases between them. The CDR3 loop is CASSLRRETGELFF. In nucleotides, the CDR3 is TGTGCCAGCAGCCTTAGAAGGGAGACCGGGGAGCTGTTTTTT.

CDR3 in DNA: TGCGCCAGCAGCCTGGAGCCACAGGGGCACTATGGCTACACCTTC. The encoded protein is CASSLEPQGHYGYTF. The chain employs TRBV5-1 and TRBJ1-2; TRBD1 aligns across 7 bases. CDR3 length: 15 residues. J lost 3 bases, V lost 4 bases, and 9 bases had no gene match. In germline, CDR1 is SGHRS, CDR2 YFSETQ.

This clone was counted only a few times. V usage is TRBV2 and J usage is TRBJ2-1; D unclear. CDR1 SNHLY and CDR2 FYNNEI come from the germline V gene. Between the trimmed V and J ends, which lost 4 bases and 3 bases, there was a span of 10 bases. This CDR3 comprises 14 residues. The chain's CDR3 is CASSARVGYNEQFF. The CDR3 bases are TGTGCCAGCAGTGCCCGGGTCGGCTACAATGAGCAGTTCTTC.

V is TRBV2 and J is TRBJ2-5, with TRBD1 identical over 8 bases. This CDR3 is built from 15 residues. V lost 6 bases and J lost 5; bases outside the gene matches: 11. CDR1 and CDR2 from the germline V gene are SNHLY and FYNNEI. The CDR3 sequence: CASSPGQGRRETQYF. The CDR3 coding sequence is TGTGCCAGCAGCCCTGGACAGGGTCGTCGGGAGACCCAGTACTTC.

The rearrangement links TRBV14 to TRBJ2-7, with D possibly TRBD1 on 6 matching bases. V lost 4 bases and J 4 bases, leaving 14 bases between the germline ends. This CDR3 has 14 residues. Germline V gene data show CDR1 as SGHDN and CDR2 as FVKESK. The CDR3 protein is CASSPTGSRYEQYF. DNA for the CDR3: TGTGCCAGCAGCCCAACAGGGTCACGGTACGAGCAGTACTTC.

This chain uses TRBV7-6 with TRBJ2-2; 7 bases line up with TRBD1. CDR3 length: 15 amino acids. Germline V gives CDR1 SGHVS, CDR2 FNYEAQ. After removal of 5 bases from V and 1 base from J, the junction contained 4 bases not matched to a gene. The CDR3 DNA reads TGTGCCAGCAGCCCGAGGACAGGGAACACCGGGGAGCTGTTTTTT. Its translation is CASSPRTGNTGELFF.

The rearrangement joins TRBV11-2 to TRBJ2-5; D ambiguous. V lost 3 bases and J 5 bases, leaving 16 bases between the germline ends. This CDR3 is built from 15 residues. The germline V gene has CDR1 SGHAT and CDR2 FQNNGV. CDR3 amino acids: CASSFVQILGETQYF. The DNA for the CDR3 is TGTGCCAGCAGCTTCGTCCAAATTTTAGGGGAGACCCAGTACTTC.

This clone has a handful of counts. The rearrangement links TRBV7-6 to TRBJ2-1; 9 positions agree with TRBD2. Germline assignment: CDR1 SGHVS and CDR2 FNYEAQ. V trimming: 1 base; J trimming: 7 bases; junction bases outside the gene matches: 5. This CDR3 spans 15 amino acids. CDR3 protein: CASSLVGGGGNEQFF. The CDR3 nucleotides read TGTGCCAGCAGCTTAGTGGGCGGGGGGGGAAATGAGCAGTTCTTC.